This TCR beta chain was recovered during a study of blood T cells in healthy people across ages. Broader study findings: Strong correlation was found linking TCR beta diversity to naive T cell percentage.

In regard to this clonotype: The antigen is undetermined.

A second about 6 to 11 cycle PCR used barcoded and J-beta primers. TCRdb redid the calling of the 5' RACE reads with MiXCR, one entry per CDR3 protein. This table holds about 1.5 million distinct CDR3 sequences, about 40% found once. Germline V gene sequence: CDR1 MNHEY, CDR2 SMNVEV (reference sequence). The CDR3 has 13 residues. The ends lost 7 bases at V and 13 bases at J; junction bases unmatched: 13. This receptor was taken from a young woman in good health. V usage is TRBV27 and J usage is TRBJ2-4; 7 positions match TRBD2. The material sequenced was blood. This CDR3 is CASKEAGLGEQYF. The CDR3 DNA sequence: TGTGCCAGCAAGGAAGCGGGATTAGGAGAGCAGTACTTC.